A single sample is the source of the 19 T cell receptor beta chains below, sequenced in a study of blood T cell repertoires in COVID-19. The table came from immunoSEQ multiplex PCR; TCRdb's copy has only in-frame clones and leaves some out. The data show approximately 500,000 clones, with more than 75% seen just once and 1.5% to 2% held by the top ten. The sample was PBMCs or T cells enriched from blood (not recorded which). These TCRs come from a woman aged 40 to 50 who had recovered from COVID-19.

The V and J genes are TRBV30 and TRBJ2-7; no clear D. The germline V gene encodes CDR1 GTSNPN and CDR2 SVGIG (reference sequence). The CDR3 is made up of 14 amino acids. The ends were cut back, 3 bases at V and 7 bases at J, with 19 bases in the middle. In DNA, the CDR3 is TGTGCCTGGAGCAATCTCCGGCCCGCCGGGGAGCAGTACTTC. It encodes CAWSNLRPAGEQYF.

The rearrangement joins TRBV5-1 to TRBJ1-1; possible D gene TRBD1, 5 bases. The CDR3 contains 15 residues. The germline CDR1 and CDR2 sequences are SGHRS and YFSETQ. Trimming cost V 3 bases and J 6 bases, with 18 bases left between them. The chain's CDR3 is CASSSTSRGESEAFF. In nucleotides, the CDR3 is TGCGCCAGCAGCTCCACATCACGGGGGGAATCTGAAGCTTTCTTT.

The chain combines TRBV2 with TRBJ1-5, with TRBD1 identical over 7 bases. The CDR3 totals 19 residues. After removal of 2 bases from V and 2 bases from J, the junction contained 15 bases not matched to a gene. CDR1 is SNHLY and CDR2 is FYNNEI in the germline V gene. The CDR3 protein is CASSERDRGMVMGNQPQHF. The CDR3 region has the DNA TGTGCCAGCAGTGAAAGGGACAGAGGGATGGTGATGGGCAATCAGCCCCAGCATTTT.

This clone was picked up a small number of times. The chain couples TRBV4-3 to TRBJ1-6, with D possibly TRBD1 on 6 matching bases. In germline, CDR1 is LGHNA, CDR2 YSLEER. This CDR3 spans 18 amino acids. V was clipped by 4 bases and J by 4 bases, with 20 bases between them. The CDR3 DNA reads TGCGCCAGCAGCCCGGGCACAAAGGGGGGGGATTATAATTCACCCCTCCACTTT. It codes for CASSPGTKGGDYNSPLHF.

V and J are TRBV7-9 and TRBJ1-2, with D possibly matching TRBD1 (6 bases). CDR1 is SEHNR and CDR2 is FQNEAQ in the germline V gene (reference sequence). Deletions cut 4 bases from V and 5 bases from J, with 11 bases between. This CDR3 is built from 13 residues. The CDR3 nucleotides read TGTGCCAGCAGCTCACAGGGTCGGTATGGCTACACCTTC. Residues: CASSSQGRYGYTF.

The V call is TRBV2, the J call TRBJ2-1, with D perhaps TRBD2 (5 bases). The germline V gene encodes CDR1 SNHLY and CDR2 FYNNEI. CDR3 length: 13 amino acids. The ends were cut back, 2 bases at V and 8 bases at J, with 10 bases in the middle. CDR3 in amino acids: CASSEWAGYEQFF. The CDR3 nucleotides read TGTGCCAGCAGTGAATGGGCGGGCTATGAGCAGTTCTTC.

In this sample, this clone turned up once. The V and J genes are TRBV19 and TRBJ1-1, with D possibly being TRBD1 (6 bases). Trimming pared 7 bases from V and 8 bases from J, leaving 11 bases between. CDR3 length: 11 amino acids. Germline CDR1 is LNHDA and CDR2 is SQIVND (reference sequence). CDR3 sequence (DNA): TGTGCCAGTATTAGGGGGAAAGAAGCTTTCTTT. Protein: CASIRGKEAFF.

The chain recombines TRBV6-1 with TRBJ2-7, with a weak D call TRBD1 (5 bases). The CDR3 totals 13 residues. Germline-derived CDR1 and CDR2 are MNHNS and SASEGT. The V gene lost 3 bases and the J gene lost 9 bases, with 15 bases spanning the gap. CDR3 region: CASSEGRDLRQYF. Here the CDR3 DNA reads TGTGCCAGCAGTGAGGGCAGGGATCTGCGGCAGTACTTC.

V and J are TRBV9 and TRBJ2-3; 7 bases align to TRBD2. V dropped 4 bases and J dropped 4; count of bases not matched to a gene: 12. Germline CDR1 SGDLS, CDR2 YYNGEE. CDR3 size: 16 residues. The CDR3 DNA reads TGTGCCAGCAGCTTAACAGGCGGGAGCGTCCCAGATACGCAGTATTTT. It is translated as CASSLTGGSVPDTQYF.

This sequence joins TRBV10-2 and TRBJ2-7; 8 bases line up with TRBD2. Germline CDR1 is WSHSY and CDR2 is SAAADI. J was trimmed by 1 base and V by 7 bases; bases with no gene match: 3. The CDR3 is 13 amino acids. CDR3 bases: TGCGCCAGCAAGCGGGGGAAATCCTACGAGCAGTACTTC. Residues: CASKRGKSYEQYF.

The V call is TRBV7-2, the J call TRBJ2-1; TRBD1 matches at 8 bases. Germline assignment: CDR1 SGHTA and CDR2 FQGNSA. The CDR3 runs to 16 residues. V lost 5 bases and J lost 5; bases outside the gene matches: 11. Here the CDR3 DNA reads TGTGCCAGCAGCCCATCCTCCTCGACAGGGGACAATGAGCAGTTCTTC. This codes for CASSPSSSTGDNEQFF.

This chain links TRBV27 with TRBJ2-7, with D perhaps TRBD2 (6 bases). Germline loops: CDR1 MNHEY, CDR2 SMNVEV (reference sequence). The V and J ends lost 3 bases and 0 bases respectively, with 9 bases between them. This CDR3 contains 14 residues. The CDR3 is CASSFRGTSYEQYF. Written as DNA, the CDR3 is TGTGCCAGCAGTTTTCGCGGGACCTCCTACGAGCAGTACTTC.

The sample holds one count of this clone. The CDR3 here is CASSPRPATGNTIYF. CDR3 coding DNA: TGTGCCAGCAGCCCCAGGCCCGCTACTGGAAACACCATATATTTT. The chain employs TRBV28 and TRBJ1-3; D is undetermined. This CDR3 region has 15 residues. Looked up from germline, CDR1 is MDHEN and CDR2 is SYDVKM. V lost 6 bases, J lost 2 bases, and 14 bases lay in between. Using reference TRBV28 and TRBJ1-3 for the parts outside the CDR3, the full variable domain is DVKVTQSSRYLVKRTGEKVFLECVQDMDHENMFWYRQDPGLGLRLIYFSYDVKMKEKGDIPEGYSVSREKKERFSLILESASTNQTSMYLCASSPRPATGNTIYFGEGSWLTVV.

V gene TRBV2 combines with J gene TRBJ2-1; 10 bases map to TRBD2. The CDR3 contains 17 residues. Trimming removed 3 bases from V and 8 bases from J; junction bases left unmatched: 13. CDR1 SNHLY and CDR2 FYNNEI come from the germline V gene. In nucleotides, the CDR3 is TGTGCCAGCAGTGAGGGTAGACTAGCGGGCAAATATGATGAGCAGTTCTTC. Its translation: CASSEGRLAGKYDEQFF.

The gene calls are TRBV11-2 and TRBJ1-1; no reliable D call. The V and J ends lost 3 bases and 7 bases respectively, with 12 bases between them. The CDR3 is 13 residues long. Germline CDR1 is SGHAT and CDR2 is FQNNGV. The CDR3 region has the DNA TGTGCCAGCAGCTTGAGAGACACCGTTGAAGCTTTCTTT. It codes for CASSLRDTVEAFF.

The V and J genes are TRBV7-9 and TRBJ2-3; 15 nucleotides match TRBD2. CDR1 SEHNR and CDR2 FQNEAQ come from the germline V gene (reference sequence). The trim removed 4 bases at V and 4 bases at J, leaving 9 bases unmatched. This CDR3 region has 18 residues. In DNA, the CDR3 is TGTGCCAGCAGCTCGAAGGGACTAGCGGGAGGAATAGCAGATACGCAGTATTTT. Its protein product is CASSSKGLAGGIADTQYF.

The V and J genes are TRBV5-6 and TRBJ1-5; D is undetermined. Trimming took off 5 bases at V and 7 bases at J, with 13 bases between the two ends. CDR1 is SGHDT, CDR2 YYEEEE, per germline. The CDR3 is 13 amino acids. CDR3 region: CASSLWADQPQHF. Written as DNA, the CDR3 is TGTGCCAGCAGTTTGTGGGCAGACCAGCCCCAGCATTTT. The full variable domain, its missing parts supplied by reference TRBV5-6 and TRBJ1-5, is DAGVTQSPTHLIKTRGQQVTLRCSPKSGHDTVSWYQQALGQGPQFIFQYYEEEERQRGNFPDRFSGHQFPNYSSELNVNALLLGDSALYLCASSLWADQPQHFGDGTRLSIL.

CDR3 sequence: CASSVTGTSYNEQFF. The CDR3 DNA is TGCGCCAGCAGCGTTACAGGGACCTCCTACAATGAGCAGTTCTTC. The chain combines TRBV5-1 with TRBJ2-1, with D possibly TRBD1 on 6 matching bases. Trimming took off 4 bases at V and 0 bases at J, with 11 bases between the two ends. This CDR3 has 15 residues. CDR1 is SGHRS, CDR2 YFSETQ, per germline.

The chain links TRBV4-3 to TRBJ2-7, with 10 bases matching TRBD2. CDR3 length: 16 amino acids. V lost 4 bases, J lost 7 bases, and 13 bases stayed unmatched. Germline V gene sequence: CDR1 LGHNA, CDR2 YSLEER. As DNA, the CDR3 is TGCGCCAGCAGCCCCCACACTAGCGGGGCTTTTGGGGAGCAGTACTTC. It translates to CASSPHTSGAFGEQYF.